The clone carrying this TCR beta chain was counted a few times. Its cognate antigen is unknown. The data derive from a study of CD8+CD57+ T cells in acquired aplastic anemia. About the research overall: Mean DNA quantity obtained from sorted CD4+ and CD8+ cells was 2.5 to 4 ug. The study's findings and limits: Patients and controls shared 25 to 35 CD8+ CDR3 sequences, highly expressed in patients.

Profiling of TCR beta VDJ combinations and CDR3 sequences used genomic DNA as template. MiXCR, applied by TCRdb to the reads, yields one record per CDR3 protein. Of approximately 170,000 distinct CDR3 sequences listed, more than 45% are singletons. Sequencing involved patients with CD8+CD57+ cell expansion previously shown by flow cytometry. Severe acquired aplastic anemia was present in all patients. The receptor was derived from a human donor with aplastic anemia. Material for sequencing was sorted CD4+, CD8+, or CD8+CD57+ T cells (not recorded which) from PBMCs.

The CDR3 sequence: CAISEGRFHEQYF. DNA of the CDR3: TGTGCCATCAGTGAAGGACGATTCCACGAGCAGTACTTC. The J gene is TRBJ2-7, the V gene TRBV10-3; D gene uncertain. V was trimmed by 3 bases and J by 5 bases, leaving 11 bases between them. CDR1 and CDR2 from the germline V gene are ENHRY and SYGVKD. This CDR3 contains 13 residues.